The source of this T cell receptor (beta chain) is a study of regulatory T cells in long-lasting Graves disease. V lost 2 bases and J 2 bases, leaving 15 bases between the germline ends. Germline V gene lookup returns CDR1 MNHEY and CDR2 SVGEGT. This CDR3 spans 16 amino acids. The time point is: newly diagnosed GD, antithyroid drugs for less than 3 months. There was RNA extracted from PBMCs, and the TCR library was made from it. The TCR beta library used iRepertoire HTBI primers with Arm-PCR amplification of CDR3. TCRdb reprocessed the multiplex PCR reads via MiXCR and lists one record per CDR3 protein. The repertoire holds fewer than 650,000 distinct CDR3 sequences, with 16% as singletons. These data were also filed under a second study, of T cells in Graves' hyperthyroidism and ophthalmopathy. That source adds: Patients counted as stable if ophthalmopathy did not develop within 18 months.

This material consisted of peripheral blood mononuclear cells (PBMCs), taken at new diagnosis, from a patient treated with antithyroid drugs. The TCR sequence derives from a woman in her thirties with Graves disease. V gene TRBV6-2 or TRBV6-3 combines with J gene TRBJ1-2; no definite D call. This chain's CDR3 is CASSYPAELANYGYTF. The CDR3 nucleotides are TGTGCCAGCAGTTACCCGGCGGAGCTGGCGAACTATGGCTACACCTTC.